This T cell receptor beta chain was sequenced in a study of breast tumors, draining lymph nodes, adjacent tissues (TCRdb year 2016). Study-wide context: TCR beta repertoires were compared across tumor, adjacent nontumor tissue and axillary lymph nodes obtained from breast cancer patients. In human breast cancer, the study set out to evaluate how tumor, surrounding tissue and draining lymph node repertoires relate to one another and whether T cells may move between these sites. What the authors observed across the whole study: A scenario in which most tumor T cells derive from the lymph node and then expand within tumor tissue was judged to be consistent with the data. T-cell repertoire diversity in tumors was found to be lower than in lymph nodes but higher than in nontumor tissue, and preferential V and J gene usage was observed. The similarity between tumor and nontumor tissue repertoires was significantly greater in luminal-like breast cancer than in basal-like breast cancer. Rather than being directly demonstrated, the conclusion that tumor T cells originate in lymph nodes was presented as consistent with a hypothesis.

There are many counts of this clonotype. What antigen it recognizes has not been identified. No much larger clone exists at a distance of one base, and base qualities are not known. Lymph node samples were obtained from the axillary draining lymph nodes of breast cancer patients. The instrument given in TCRdb is Illumina HiSeq 2000. Multiplex PCR amplification was used to build the TCR beta chain libraries. The amplified TCR beta chain products were analyzed by high-throughput sequencing. Using fastp trimming at Q25 and MiXCR clonotype assembly, TCRdb reanalyzed the public sequencing data and kept in-frame beta chains. Rows with a matching CDR3 protein are joined into one entry that keeps the most common DNA and genes. The sample profile shows about 270,000 distinct CDR3 sequences; around 30% of them were found once. Roughly 1.2% of the sample rests with the top ten. The sequence was obtained from a female donor with breast cancer. Some clones in this sample may be carry-over from other donors' samples. Sequenced: axillary lymph node tissue.

The CDR3 in this case is CASSVGAGTTNEKLFF. At the DNA level, the sequence is TGTGCCAGCAGCGTAGGGGCAGGAACAACTAATGAAAAACTGTTTTTT. The V gene is TRBV9 and the J gene is TRBJ1-4; confidence is insufficient to name the D gene. V loses 0 bases of germline sequence and J loses 0 bases, and the interval between the two ends is 9 bases. The CDR3 numbers 16 residues from cysteine through phenylalanine. Kept here is only the CDR3 DNA, which spans 48 bases and is read in frame from base 1. Based on the germline V gene, the CDR1 and CDR2 sequences are SGDLS and YYNGEE.